This T cell receptor (beta chain) was recovered during a study of blood T cell repertoires in COVID-19. Only one count was recorded for this clone. Germline V lookup: CDR1 MNHEY, CDR2 SMNVEV (reference sequence). Trimming removed 2 bases at V and 6 bases at J, with 11 bases between. This CDR3 has 14 residues. The protocol was immunoSEQ multiplex PCR, while the TCRdb copy is restricted to in-frame clones and leaves out a portion. This table has around 270,000 clones, approximately 90% appearing once. The rearrangement links TRBV27 to TRBJ2-1; D unresolved. The sequencing sample was made of peripheral blood. The origin of this receptor is a man aged 60 to 69 who had recovered from COVID-19. This chain's CDR3 is CASSLPSVRNEQFF. In nucleotides, the CDR3 is TGTGCCAGCAGTTTACCCTCGGTCCGCAATGAGCAGTTCTTC.